This TCR beta chain originates from a study of breast tumors, draining lymph nodes, adjacent tissues (dated by TCRdb to the mid-2010s). About the investigation overall: Breast cancer patients provided tumor, adjacent nontumor tissue and axillary lymph nodes, and the study compared the TCR beta repertoires across these three sources. The study aimed to assess the relationships and possible T-cell exchange between tumor, surrounding tissue and draining lymph node repertoires in human breast cancer.

The CDR3 runs 14 amino acids, cysteine and phenylalanine included. Only CDR3 DNA remains: 42 bases, in frame from the first base. CDR1 and CDR2, per the germline V gene, are MNHNS and SASEGT. V gives up 4 bases and J gives up 3 bases, and the segment between their germline ends measures 10 bases. This clonotype was picked up many times. Its cognate antigen has yet to be identified. Base qualities are not at hand, and no much larger clone is one base apart. Sequencing was carried out with an Illumina HiSeq 2000. TCR beta chain libraries were generated through multiplex PCR amplification. The amplified TCR beta chain products were analyzed by high-throughput sequencing. TCRdb's own reprocessing of the public reads used fastp at Q25 and MiXCR and kept productive beta chains. All rows with the same CDR3 protein become a single entry with the most common DNA and genes. This sample gives approximately 90,000 distinct CDR3 sequences in total; roughly 29% of them show up just once. About 8% of the sample belongs to the ten largest clones.

Lymph node samples were obtained from the axillary draining lymph nodes of breast cancer patients. Study-wide findings and limitations: Tumor and nontumor tissue repertoires were significantly more similar in luminal-like than in basal-like breast cancer. The data were considered consistent with the idea that most tumor T cells come from the lymph node and then expand in tumor tissue. The study presented the conclusion that tumor T cells originate in lymph nodes as consistent with a hypothesis, not as something directly demonstrated. T-cell repertoire diversity in tumors was found to be lower than in lymph nodes but higher than in nontumor tissue, and preferential V and J gene usage was observed.

The receptor's source is a female donor with breast cancer. Some clones in this sample may be carry-over from other donors' samples. The sample taken for sequencing was axillary lymph node tissue. The chain is made from TRBV6-1 and TRBJ1-5, with no confidently assigned D gene. At the DNA level, the sequence is TGTGCCAGCAGTGCATCAGGATTCAATCAGCCCCAGCATTTT. Its amino acids are CASSASGFNQPQHF.